This T cell receptor (beta chain) was recovered during a study of breast tumors, draining lymph nodes, adjacent tissues. Study results and caveats: The lymph node origin of tumor T cells was framed as consistent with a hypothesis, not demonstrated. Most tumor T cells seemingly derive from lymph node, then expand in tumor. Tumor repertoires ranked between lymph nodes and nontumor tissue in diversity, with V and J gene preferences. Tumor and nontumor repertoires were significantly more similar in luminal-like than in basal-like breast cancer.

This clonotype was counted many times. Its matching antigen is unknown. TCRdb passed the multiplex PCR reads through MiXCR, listing each CDR3 protein once. The sample records some 120,000 distinct CDR3 sequences, 21% being singletons. J gave up 2 bases and V 5 bases, and 7 bases lay outside the gene matches. The CDR3 runs 15 residues. CDR1 is MNHEY and CDR2 is SVGAGI in the germline V gene. Samples came from axillary lymph nodes draining the breast cancer. The sequenced material came from axillary lymph node tissue. This receptor was taken from a female donor with breast cancer. Some clones in this sample may be carry-over from other donors' samples. This chain links TRBV6-5 with TRBJ2-7, with 9 positions matching TRBD2. The CDR3 loop is CASSISGTSPYEQYF. The DNA of the CDR3 is TGTGCCAGCAGTATTAGCGGGACTAGCCCCTACGAGCAGTACTTC.